This is a list of T cell receptor beta chains from one sample in a study of cytomegalovirus exposure and HLA in healthy donors. Repertoires were generated with immunoSEQ multiplex PCR, while TCRdb's copy carries only in-frame clones and drops some. The sample shows 100,000 to 150,000 clones, around 84% of them seen only once. Sequencing used PBMCs. The origin of the receptors is a man between 45 and 60 years old in good health and CMV-seronegative. Both conserved end residues are part of each CDR3. Fields, in order: clone size, V gene, J gene, D gene, CDR3 protein, CDR3 DNA. The D gene is left open where the match is weak. Clone size is shown for a subset of rows, as once, few, many or a class of expanded clone.

>NA|TRBV6-6|TRBJ2-7|NA
CASSYFSGDSVYEQYF
TGTGCCAGCAGTTACTTTAGCGGGGACAGCGTTTACGAGCAGTACTTC
>few|TRBV7-9|TRBJ1-4|TRBD1
CASSSPGQGEKLFF
TGTGCCAGCAGCTCTCCGGGACAGGGGGAAAAACTGTTTTTT
>NA|TRBV7-2|TRBJ2-1|TRBD2
CASSLVGTSGDNEQFF
TGTGCCAGCAGCTTAGTGGGGACTAGCGGCGACAATGAGCAGTTCTTC
>NA|TRBV5-1|TRBJ2-4|NA
CASSPSGSAIPLAKNIQYF
TGCGCCAGCAGCCCAAGCGGGTCAGCGATACCCTTAGCCAAAAACATTCAGTACTTC
>NA|TRBV30|TRBJ2-2|NA
CAWSLQTTGELFF
TGTGCCTGGAGTCTCCAGACTACCGGGGAGCTGTTTTTT
>NA|TRBV5-1|TRBJ1-4|NA
CASSLSYGQGGEKLFF
TGCGCCAGCAGCTTGAGTTACGGGCAGGGAGGGGAAAAACTGTTTTTT
>NA|TRBV5-4|TRBJ2-7|TRBD2
CASSSGLAGTSYEQYF
TGTGCCAGCAGCTCGGGACTAGCGGGAACTTCCTACGAGCAGTACTTC
>once|TRBV5-8|TRBJ1-1|NA
CASSLARTLGEAFF
TGTGCCAGCAGCTTGGCCAGGACACTGGGTGAAGCTTTCTTT
>NA|TRBV18|TRBJ1-2|NA
CASSPGGDYGYTF
TGTGCCAGCTCCCCAGGCGGTGACTATGGCTACACCTTC
>NA|TRBV30|TRBJ1-4|NA
CAWSVEGTTLFF
TGTGCCTGGAGTGTAGAGGGAACAACACTGTTTTTT
>NA|TRBV7-6|TRBJ1-6|TRBD1
CASSLTSQGASPLHF
TGTGCCAGCAGCTTAACGTCCCAGGGGGCCTCACCCCTCCACTTT
>NA|TRBV9|TRBJ1-4|TRBD1
CASSVTGGSEKLFF
TGTGCCAGCAGCGTTACAGGGGGCAGTGAAAAACTGTTTTTT
>NA|TRBV5-1|TRBJ2-5|NA
CAGSLARKETQYF
TGCGCCGGCAGCTTGGCTAGAAAAGAGACCCAGTACTTC
>NA|TRBV7-9|TRBJ1-1|TRBD1
CASSPPDRAHTEAFF
TGTGCCAGCAGCCCTCCGGACAGGGCACACACTGAAGCTTTCTTT
>NA|TRBV2|TRBJ1-4|NA
CASTLRRGFGNEKLFF
TGTGCCAGCACCCTGCGGAGAGGTTTCGGTAATGAAAAACTGTTTTTT
>NA|TRBV7-9|TRBJ2-1|NA
CASSPAGGATYNEQFF
TGTGCCAGCAGCCCGGCGGGCGGGGCCACCTACAATGAGCAGTTCTTC
>NA|TRBV7-7|TRBJ2-2|TRBD1
CASSSFRDRGHTKNTGELFF
TGTGCTAGCAGCTCGTTCCGGGACAGGGGCCATACCAAGAACACCGGGGAGCTGTTTTTT
>NA|TRBV9|TRBJ1-5|TRBD1
CASSVGDSNQPQHF
TGTGCCAGCAGCGTAGGGGACAGTAATCAGCCCCAGCATTTT
>NA|TRBV30|TRBJ1-4|NA
CAWSAGGNEKLFF
TGTGCCTGGAGCGCGGGAGGGAATGAAAAACTGTTTTTT
>NA|TRBV6-5|TRBJ2-7|NA
CASSSQVSYEQYF
TGTGCCAGCAGTTCCCAGGTTTCCTACGAGCAGTACTTC
>NA|TRBV6-5|TRBJ1-2|TRBD1
CASWTGGYGYTF
TGTGCCAGCTGGACAGGGGGGTATGGCTACACCTTC
>once|TRBV4-2|TRBJ2-3|TRBD2
CASSQELAGGLQGDTQYF
TGTGCCAGCAGCCAAGAACTAGCGGGGGGACTTCAGGGAGATACGCAGTATTTT